The entry that follows covers one TCR beta chain sequence. What it binds is not known. The CDR3 runs 9 residues. V dropped 8 bases and J dropped 7 bases, with 5 bases sitting between them. The data stem from a study of regulatory and conventional T cells in RAG deficiency. Regulatory T cells were sorted from blood as CD4+ CD25-high CD127-low cells. Repertoires were generated with immunoSEQ multiplex PCR, while TCRdb's copy carries only in-frame clones and drops some. The profile shows under 30,000 clones, about 93% of them singletons. Whole-study results and caveats: In Omenn syndrome, Treg and Tconv repertoires overlapped >85%. RAG-deficient patients showed markedly lower Shannon entropy and higher Simpson indices than control T-cell subsets. Sorted Omenn CD25-high CD127-low cells may not be bona fide Tregs.

These data are also associated with another study on regulatory T cells. That paper adds: Amplification used 52 TRBV primers and 13 TRBJ primers. Skewed V and J usage and few unique V-J pairs marked patient repertoires, most in Tregs.

The TCR originated in a human donor in good health. Sequenced sample: Tregs sorted from blood. V and J are TRBV23-1 and TRBJ1-1; D gene unclear. TRBV23-1 is given ORF status, its function remaining uncertain. For the CDR3, the DNA is TGCGCCAGCTGCCTTGAAGCTTTCTTT. Its protein is CASCLEAFF.